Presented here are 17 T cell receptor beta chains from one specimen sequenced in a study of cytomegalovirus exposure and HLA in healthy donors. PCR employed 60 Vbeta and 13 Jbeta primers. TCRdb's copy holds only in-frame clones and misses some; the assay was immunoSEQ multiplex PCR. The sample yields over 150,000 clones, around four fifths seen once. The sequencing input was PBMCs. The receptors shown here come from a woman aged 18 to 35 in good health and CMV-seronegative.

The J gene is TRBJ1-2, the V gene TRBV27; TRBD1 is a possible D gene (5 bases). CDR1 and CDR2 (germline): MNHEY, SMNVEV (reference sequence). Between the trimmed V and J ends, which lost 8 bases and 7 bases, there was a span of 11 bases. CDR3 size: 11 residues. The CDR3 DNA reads TGTGCCAGCTCAGGGTTAGGTGGCTACACCTTC. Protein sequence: CASSGLGGYTF.

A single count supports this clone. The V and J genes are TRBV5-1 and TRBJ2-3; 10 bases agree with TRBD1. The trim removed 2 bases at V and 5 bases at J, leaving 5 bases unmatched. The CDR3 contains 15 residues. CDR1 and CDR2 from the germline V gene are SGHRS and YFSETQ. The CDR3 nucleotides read TGCGCCAGCAGCTTCGGACAGGGGGGCCAAGATACGCAGTATTTT. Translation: CASSFGQGGQDTQYF.

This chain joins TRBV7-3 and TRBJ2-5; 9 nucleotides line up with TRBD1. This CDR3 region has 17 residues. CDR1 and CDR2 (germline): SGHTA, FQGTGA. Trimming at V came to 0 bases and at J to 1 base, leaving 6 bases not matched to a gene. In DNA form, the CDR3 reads TGTGCCAGCAGCTTAACTCGGACAGGGGACTTCCAAGAGACCCAGTACTTC. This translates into CASSLTRTGDFQETQYF.

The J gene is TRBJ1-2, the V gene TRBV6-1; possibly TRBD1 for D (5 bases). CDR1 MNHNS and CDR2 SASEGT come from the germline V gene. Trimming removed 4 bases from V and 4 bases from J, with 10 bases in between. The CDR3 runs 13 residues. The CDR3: CASSAGEIYGYTF. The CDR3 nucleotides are TGTGCCAGCAGTGCGGGGGAAATCTATGGCTACACCTTC.

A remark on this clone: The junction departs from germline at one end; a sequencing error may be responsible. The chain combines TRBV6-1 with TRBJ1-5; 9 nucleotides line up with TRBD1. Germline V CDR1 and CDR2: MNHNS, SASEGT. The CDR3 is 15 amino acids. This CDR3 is CTSRGTGYGNQPQHF. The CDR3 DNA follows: TGTACCAGCAGGGGGACAGGGTACGGCAATCAGCCCCAGCATTTT.

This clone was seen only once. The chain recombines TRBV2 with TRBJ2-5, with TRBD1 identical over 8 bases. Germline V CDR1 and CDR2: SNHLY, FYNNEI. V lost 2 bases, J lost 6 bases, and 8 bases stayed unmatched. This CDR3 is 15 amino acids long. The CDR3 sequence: CASSERSQGAKTQYF. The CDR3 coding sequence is TGTGCCAGCAGTGAAAGGAGTCAGGGGGCTAAGACCCAGTACTTC.

The chain's CDR3 is CASSVYRANEKLFF. CDR3 coding DNA: TGTGCCAGCAGTGTATACAGGGCCAATGAAAAACTGTTTTTT. This chain links TRBV6-1 with TRBJ1-4, with D tentatively TRBD1 (6 bases). Trimming took 4 bases from V and 5 from J, leaving 11 bases between them. This CDR3 spans 14 amino acids. The germline V gene has CDR1 MNHNS and CDR2 SASEGT.

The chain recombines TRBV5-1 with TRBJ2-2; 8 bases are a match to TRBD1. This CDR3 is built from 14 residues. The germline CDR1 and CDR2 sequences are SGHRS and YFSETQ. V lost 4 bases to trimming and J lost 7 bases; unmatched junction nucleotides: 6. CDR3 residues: CASSPGQVVGELFF. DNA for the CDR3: TGCGCCAGCAGCCCGGGACAGGTAGTCGGGGAGCTGTTTTTT.

The CDR3 loop reads CASSEQNTEAFF. CDR3 coding DNA: TGTGCCAGCAGTGAACAGAACACTGAAGCTTTCTTT. The chain couples TRBV2 to TRBJ1-1; D gene ambiguous. The CDR3 loop spans 12 amino acids. The V end lost 2 bases, the J end lost 1 base, and 2 bases lay between the germline ends. The germline V gene has CDR1 SNHLY and CDR2 FYNNEI.

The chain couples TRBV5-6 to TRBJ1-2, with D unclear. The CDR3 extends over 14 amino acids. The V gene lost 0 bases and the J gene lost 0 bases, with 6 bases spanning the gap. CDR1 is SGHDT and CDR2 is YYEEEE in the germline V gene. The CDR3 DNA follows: TGTGCCAGCAGCTTGGTCACAGCTAACTATGGCTACACCTTC. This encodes CASSLVTANYGYTF.

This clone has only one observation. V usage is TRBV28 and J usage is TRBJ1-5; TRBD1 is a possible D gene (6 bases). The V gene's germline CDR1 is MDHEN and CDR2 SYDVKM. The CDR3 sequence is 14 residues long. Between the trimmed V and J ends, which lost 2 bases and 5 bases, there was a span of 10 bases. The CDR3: CASSLDRIYQPQHF. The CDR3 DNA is TGTGCCAGCAGTTTAGACAGGATCTATCAGCCCCAGCATTTT.

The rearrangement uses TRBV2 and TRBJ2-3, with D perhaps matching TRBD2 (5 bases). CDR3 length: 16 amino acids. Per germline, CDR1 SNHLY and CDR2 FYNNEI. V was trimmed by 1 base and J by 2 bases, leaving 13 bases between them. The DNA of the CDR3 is TGTGCCAGCAGTGAAGGGATAATAGCGAACACAGATACGCAGTATTTT. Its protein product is CASSEGIIANTDTQYF.

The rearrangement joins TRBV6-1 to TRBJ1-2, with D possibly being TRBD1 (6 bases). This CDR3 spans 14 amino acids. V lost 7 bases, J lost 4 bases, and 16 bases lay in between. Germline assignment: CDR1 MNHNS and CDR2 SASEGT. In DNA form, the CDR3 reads TGTGCCAGCATCAGACAGGATCCGCCCTATGGCTACACCTTC. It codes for CASIRQDPPYGYTF.

CDR3 sequence reads: CASSPTGANTEAFF. CDR3 coding DNA: TGTGCCAGCTCACCGACAGGGGCGAACACTGAAGCTTTCTTT. The chain employs TRBV18 and TRBJ1-1; TRBD1 agrees at 8 bases. Germline CDR1 reads KGHSH; CDR2 reads LQKENI. The CDR3 totals 14 residues. Trimming took 3 bases from V and 1 from J; bases not matched to a gene: 1. Combining the CDR3 with reference TRBV18 and TRBJ1-1 gives the whole variable domain NAGVMQNPRHLVRRRGQEARLRCSPMKGHSHVYWYRQLPEEGLKFMVYLQKENIIDESGMPKERFSAEFPKEGPSILRIQQVVRGDSAAYFCASSPTGANTEAFFGQGTRLTVV.

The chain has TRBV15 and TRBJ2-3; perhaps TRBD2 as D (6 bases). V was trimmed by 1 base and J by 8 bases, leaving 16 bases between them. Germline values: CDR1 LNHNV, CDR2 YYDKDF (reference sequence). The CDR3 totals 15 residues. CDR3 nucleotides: TGTGCCACCAGCAGAGTCACGGGGGAGAGTCCTACGCAGTATTTT. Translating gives CATSRVTGESPTQYF.

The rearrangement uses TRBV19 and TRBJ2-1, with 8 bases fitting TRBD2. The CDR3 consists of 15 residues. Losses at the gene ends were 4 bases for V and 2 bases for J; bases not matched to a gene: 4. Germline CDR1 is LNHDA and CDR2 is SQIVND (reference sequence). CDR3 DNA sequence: TGTGCCAGTAGTACCGCGGGGGGTACCTACAATGAGCAGTTCTTC. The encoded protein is CASSTAGGTYNEQFF.

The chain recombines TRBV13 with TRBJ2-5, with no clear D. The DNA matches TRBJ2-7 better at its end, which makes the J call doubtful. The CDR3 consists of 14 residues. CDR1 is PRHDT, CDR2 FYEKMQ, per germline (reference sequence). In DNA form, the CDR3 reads TGTGCCAGCAGCTTAGTTAGCCTACCCTACGAGCAGTACTTC. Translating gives CASSLVSLPYEQYF.